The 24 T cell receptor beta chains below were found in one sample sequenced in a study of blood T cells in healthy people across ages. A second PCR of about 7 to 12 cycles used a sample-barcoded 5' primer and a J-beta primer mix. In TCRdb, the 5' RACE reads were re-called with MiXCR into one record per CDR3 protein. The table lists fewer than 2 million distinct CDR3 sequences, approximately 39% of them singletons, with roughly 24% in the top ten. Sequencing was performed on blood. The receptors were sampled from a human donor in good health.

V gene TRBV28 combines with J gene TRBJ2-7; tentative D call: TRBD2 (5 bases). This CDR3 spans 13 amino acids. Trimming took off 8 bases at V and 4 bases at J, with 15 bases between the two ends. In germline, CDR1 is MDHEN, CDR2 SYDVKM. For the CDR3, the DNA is TGTGCCAGCGAGGGTCCTATCTTTTACGAGCAGTACTTC. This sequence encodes CASEGPIFYEQYF.

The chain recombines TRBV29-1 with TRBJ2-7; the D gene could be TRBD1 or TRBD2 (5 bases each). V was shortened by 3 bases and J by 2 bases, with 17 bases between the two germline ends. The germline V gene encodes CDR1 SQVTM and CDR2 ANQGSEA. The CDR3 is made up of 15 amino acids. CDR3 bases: TGCAGCGTTGAGGCCGCCGGGACGGAGACCTACGAGCAGTACTTC. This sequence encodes CSVEAAGTETYEQYF.

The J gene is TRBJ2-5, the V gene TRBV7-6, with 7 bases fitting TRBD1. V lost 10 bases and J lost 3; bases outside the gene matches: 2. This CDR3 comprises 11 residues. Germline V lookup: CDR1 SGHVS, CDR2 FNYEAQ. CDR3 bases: TGTGCCACCAGGGGGAAAGAGACCCAGTACTTC. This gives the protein CATRGKETQYF.

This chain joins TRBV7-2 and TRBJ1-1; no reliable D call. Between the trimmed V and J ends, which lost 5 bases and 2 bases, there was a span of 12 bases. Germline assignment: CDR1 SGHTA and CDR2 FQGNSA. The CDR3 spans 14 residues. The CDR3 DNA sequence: TGTGCCAGCAGCCCCTCCGGGGTAAACACTGAAGCTTTCTTT. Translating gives CASSPSGVNTEAFF.

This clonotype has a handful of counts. CDR3 residues: CSARPAGNTDTQYF. CDR3 sequence (DNA): TGCAGCGCCCGCCCAGCGGGGAACACAGATACGCAGTATTTT. V and J are TRBV29-1 and TRBJ2-3, with 7 bases that match TRBD2. The CDR3 covers 14 residues. Trimming removed 7 bases from V and 2 bases from J; junction bases left unmatched: 9. Germline values: CDR1 SQVTM, CDR2 ANQGSEA.

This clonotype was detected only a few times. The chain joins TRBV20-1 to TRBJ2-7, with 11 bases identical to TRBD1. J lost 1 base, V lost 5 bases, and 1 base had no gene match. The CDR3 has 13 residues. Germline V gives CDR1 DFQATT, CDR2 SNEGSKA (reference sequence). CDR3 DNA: TGCAGTGCTGGGGACAGGGGGTCCTACGAGCAGTACTTC. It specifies CSAGDRGSYEQYF.

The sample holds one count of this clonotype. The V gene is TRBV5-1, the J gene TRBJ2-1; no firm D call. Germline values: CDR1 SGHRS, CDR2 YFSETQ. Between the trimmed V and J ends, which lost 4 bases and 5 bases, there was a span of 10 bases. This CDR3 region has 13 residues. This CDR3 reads CASSPKADNEQFF. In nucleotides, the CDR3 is TGCGCCAGCAGCCCCAAGGCCGACAATGAGCAGTTCTTC.

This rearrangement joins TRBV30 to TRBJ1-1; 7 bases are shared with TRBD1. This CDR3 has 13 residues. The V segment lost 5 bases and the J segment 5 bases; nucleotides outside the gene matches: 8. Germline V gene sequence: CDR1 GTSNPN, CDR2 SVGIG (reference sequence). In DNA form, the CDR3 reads TGTGCCTGGGGAAAGGGGGCAAATACTGAAGCTTTCTTT. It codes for CAWGKGANTEAFF.

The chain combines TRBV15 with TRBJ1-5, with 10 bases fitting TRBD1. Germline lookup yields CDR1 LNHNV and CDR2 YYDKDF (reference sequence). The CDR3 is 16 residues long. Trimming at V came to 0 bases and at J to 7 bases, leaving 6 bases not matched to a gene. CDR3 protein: CATSRDRDRGRQPQHF. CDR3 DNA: TGTGCCACCAGCAGAGACCGGGACAGGGGCAGGCAGCCCCAGCATTTT.

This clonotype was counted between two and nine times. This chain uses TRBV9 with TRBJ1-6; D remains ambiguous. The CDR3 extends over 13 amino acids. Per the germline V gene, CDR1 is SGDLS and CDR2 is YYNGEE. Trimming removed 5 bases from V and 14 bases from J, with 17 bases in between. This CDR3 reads CASSRTSEGALHF. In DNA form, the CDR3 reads TGTGCCAGCAGTCGGACCTCTGAGGGAGCCCTCCACTTT.

Here the CDR3 DNA reads TGTGCCAGCAGTGGAGAGACAGGGCCAAATCAGCCCCAGCATTTT. This codes for CASSGETGPNQPQHF. This chain connects TRBV2 to TRBJ1-5; 7 bases are shared with TRBD1. V dropped 4 bases and J dropped 4; count of bases not matched to a gene: 7. The CDR3 spans 15 residues. Germline CDR1 reads SNHLY; CDR2 reads FYNNEI.

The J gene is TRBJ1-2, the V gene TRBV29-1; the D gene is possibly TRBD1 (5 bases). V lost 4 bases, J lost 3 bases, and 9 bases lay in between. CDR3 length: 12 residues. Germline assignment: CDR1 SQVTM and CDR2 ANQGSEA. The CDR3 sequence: CSVARDYYGYTF. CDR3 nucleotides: TGCAGCGTTGCAAGGGACTACTATGGCTACACCTTC. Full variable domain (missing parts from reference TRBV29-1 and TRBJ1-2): SAVISQKPSRDICQRGTSLTIQCQVDSQVTMMFWYRQQPGQSLTLIATANQGSEATYESGFVIDKFPISRPNLTFSTLTVSNMSPEDSSIYLCSVARDYYGYTFGSGTRLTVV.

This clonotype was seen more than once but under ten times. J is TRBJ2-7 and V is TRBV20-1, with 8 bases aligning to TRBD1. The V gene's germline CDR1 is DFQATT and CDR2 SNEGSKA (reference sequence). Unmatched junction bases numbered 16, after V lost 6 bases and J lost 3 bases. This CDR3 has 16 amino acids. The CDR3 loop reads CSAEGQGASIFYEQYF. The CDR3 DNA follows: TGCAGTGCGGAAGGGCAGGGGGCGTCCATTTTCTACGAGCAGTACTTC.

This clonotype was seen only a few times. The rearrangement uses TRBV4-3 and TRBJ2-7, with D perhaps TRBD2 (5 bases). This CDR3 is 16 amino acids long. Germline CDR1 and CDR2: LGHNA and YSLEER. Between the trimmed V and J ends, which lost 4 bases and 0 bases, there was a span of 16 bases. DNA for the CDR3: TGCGCCAGCAGCCGGGCCTTGGTAGGGAGCTCCTACGAGCAGTACTTC. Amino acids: CASSRALVGSSYEQYF.

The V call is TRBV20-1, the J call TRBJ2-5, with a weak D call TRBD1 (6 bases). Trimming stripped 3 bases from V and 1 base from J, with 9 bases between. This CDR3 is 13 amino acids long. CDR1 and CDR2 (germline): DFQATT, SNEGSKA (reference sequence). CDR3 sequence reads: CSASGQSQETQYF. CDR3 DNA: TGCAGTGCTAGTGGACAGAGCCAAGAGACCCAGTACTTC.

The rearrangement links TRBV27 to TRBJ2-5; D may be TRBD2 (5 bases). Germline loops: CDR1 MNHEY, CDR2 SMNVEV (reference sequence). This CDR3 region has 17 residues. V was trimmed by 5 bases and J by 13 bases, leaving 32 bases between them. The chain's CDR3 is CASSPGYGLGNYYERYF. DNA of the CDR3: TGTGCCAGCAGTCCCGGGTACGGACTGGGGAACTACTACGAGCGGTACTTC.

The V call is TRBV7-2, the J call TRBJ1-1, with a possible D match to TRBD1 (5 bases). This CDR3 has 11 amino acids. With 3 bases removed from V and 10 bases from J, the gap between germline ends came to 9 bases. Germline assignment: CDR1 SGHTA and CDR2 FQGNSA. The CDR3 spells CASSFGTRAFF. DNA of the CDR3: TGTGCCAGCAGCTTCGGGACCCGAGCTTTCTTT.

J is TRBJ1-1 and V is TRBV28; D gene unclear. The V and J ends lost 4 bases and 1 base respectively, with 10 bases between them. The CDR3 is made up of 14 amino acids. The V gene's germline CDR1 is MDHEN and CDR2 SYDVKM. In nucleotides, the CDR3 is TGTGCCAGCAGTTATCCGAATAAGAACACTGAAGCTTTCTTT. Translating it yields CASSYPNKNTEAFF.

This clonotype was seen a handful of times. The CDR3 sequence is CASSVSLAANNEQFF. CDR3 coding DNA: TGTGCCAGCAGCGTTAGCCTAGCGGCAAACAATGAGCAGTTCTTC. The chain carries TRBV9 and TRBJ2-1, with 7 nucleotides matching TRBD2. With 2 bases clipped from V and 5 bases from J, the junction kept 7 bases outside the gene matches. The V gene's germline CDR1 is SGDLS and CDR2 YYNGEE. The CDR3 has 15 residues.

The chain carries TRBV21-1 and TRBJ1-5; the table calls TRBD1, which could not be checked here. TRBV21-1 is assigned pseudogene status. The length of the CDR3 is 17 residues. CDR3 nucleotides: TGTGCCAGCAGCGCCGAGGAGCAGGGTGATAGCAATCAGCCCCAGCATTTT. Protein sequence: CASSAEEQGDSNQPQHF.

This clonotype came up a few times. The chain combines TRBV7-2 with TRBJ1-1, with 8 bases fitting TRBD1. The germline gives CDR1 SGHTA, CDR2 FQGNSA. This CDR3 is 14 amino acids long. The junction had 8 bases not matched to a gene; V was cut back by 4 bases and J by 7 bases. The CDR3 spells CASSSAGTGVEAFF. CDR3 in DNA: TGTGCCAGCAGCTCAGCCGGGACAGGCGTTGAAGCTTTCTTT.

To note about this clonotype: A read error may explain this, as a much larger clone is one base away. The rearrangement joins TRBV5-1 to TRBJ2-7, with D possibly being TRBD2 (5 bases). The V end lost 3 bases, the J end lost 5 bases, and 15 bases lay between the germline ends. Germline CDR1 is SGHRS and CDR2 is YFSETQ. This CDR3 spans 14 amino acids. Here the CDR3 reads CASSSTGMINEQYF. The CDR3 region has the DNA TGCGCCAGCAGCTCGACCGGGATGATAAACGAGCAGTACTTC.

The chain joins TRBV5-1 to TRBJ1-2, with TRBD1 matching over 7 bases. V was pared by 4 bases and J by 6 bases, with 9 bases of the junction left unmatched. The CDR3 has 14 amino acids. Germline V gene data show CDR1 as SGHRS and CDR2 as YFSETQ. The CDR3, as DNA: TGCGCCAGCAGCCACAGGGGCCTAGTGGATGGCTACACCTTC. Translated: CASSHRGLVDGYTF. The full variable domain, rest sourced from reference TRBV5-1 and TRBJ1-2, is KAGVTQTPRYLIKTRGQQVTLSCSPISGHRSVSWYQQTPGQGLQFLFEYFSETQRNKGNFPGRFSGRQFSNSRSEMNVSTLELGDSALYLCASSHRGLVDGYTFGSGTRLTVV.

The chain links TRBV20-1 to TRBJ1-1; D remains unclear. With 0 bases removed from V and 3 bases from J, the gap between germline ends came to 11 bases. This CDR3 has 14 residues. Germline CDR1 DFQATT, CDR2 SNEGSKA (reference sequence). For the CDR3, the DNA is TGCAGTGCTAGAGATCTGGAGGCCTACACTGAAGCTTTCTTT. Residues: CSARDLEAYTEAFF.